This T cell receptor beta chain was sequenced for a study of a mutant IDH1 vaccine in newly diagnosed glioma. Profiling relied on immunoSEQ multiplex PCR, and the TCRdb table lists in-frame clones only, not all of them. Of under 65,000 clones listed, about four fifths are singletons. Time point in this sample: week 11, during vaccination. In the vaccine, a single dose held 300 ug of the mutant IDH1 20-mer peptide, along with topical imiquimod. The donor cohort comprised cases of new WHO grade 3 or 4 IDH1-mutant, ATRX-lost astrocytoma. As regards this clone: Its matching antigen is unknown.

CDR3 length equals 15 residues. V lost 7 bases, J lost 13 bases, and 17 bases stayed unmatched. The germline V gene has CDR1 SNHLY and CDR2 FYNNEI. This receptor was identified in a man in his forties or fifties with glioma. The J gene is TRBJ2-1, the V gene TRBV2; TRBD1 agrees at 9 bases. Sample: PBMCs, taken from a glioma patient whose treatment included an IDH1 peptide vaccine. CDR3 nucleotides: TGTGCCAGCACCGTTATCGGGACAGGGTACCCTTCTCAGTTCTTC. This translates into CASTVIGTGYPSQFF.